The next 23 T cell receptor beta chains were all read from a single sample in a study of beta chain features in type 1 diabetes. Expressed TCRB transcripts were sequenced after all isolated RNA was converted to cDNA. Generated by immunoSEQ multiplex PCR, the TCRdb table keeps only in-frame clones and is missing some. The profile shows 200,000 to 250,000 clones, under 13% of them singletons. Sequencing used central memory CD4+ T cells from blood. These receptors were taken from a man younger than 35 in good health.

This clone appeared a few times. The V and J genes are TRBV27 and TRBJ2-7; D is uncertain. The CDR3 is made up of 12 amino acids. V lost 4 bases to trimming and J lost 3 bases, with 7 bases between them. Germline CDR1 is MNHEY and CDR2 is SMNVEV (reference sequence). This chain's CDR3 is CASSSTFYEQYF. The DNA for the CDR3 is TGTGCCAGCAGTTCAACGTTCTACGAGCAGTACTTC.

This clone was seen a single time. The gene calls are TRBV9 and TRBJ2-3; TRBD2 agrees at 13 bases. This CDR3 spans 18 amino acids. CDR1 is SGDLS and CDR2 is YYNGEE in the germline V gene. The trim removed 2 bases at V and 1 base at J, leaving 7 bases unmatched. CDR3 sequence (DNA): TGTGCCAGCAGCGTGGGGACTAGCGGGATTGAGGGCACAGATACGCAGTATTTT. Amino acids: CASSVGTSGIEGTDTQYF.

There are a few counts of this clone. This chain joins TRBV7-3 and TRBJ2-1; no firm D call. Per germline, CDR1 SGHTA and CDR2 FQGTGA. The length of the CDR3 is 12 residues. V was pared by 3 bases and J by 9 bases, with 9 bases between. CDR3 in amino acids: CASSFAYGEQFF. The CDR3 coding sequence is TGTGCCAGCAGCTTCGCTTACGGTGAGCAGTTCTTC.

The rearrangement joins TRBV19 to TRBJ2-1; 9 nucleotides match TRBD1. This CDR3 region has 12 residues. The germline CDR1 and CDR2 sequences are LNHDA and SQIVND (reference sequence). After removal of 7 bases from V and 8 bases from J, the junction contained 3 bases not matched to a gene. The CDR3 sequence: CASTTGGHEQFF. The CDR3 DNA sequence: TGTGCCAGTACCACAGGGGGCCATGAGCAGTTCTTC.

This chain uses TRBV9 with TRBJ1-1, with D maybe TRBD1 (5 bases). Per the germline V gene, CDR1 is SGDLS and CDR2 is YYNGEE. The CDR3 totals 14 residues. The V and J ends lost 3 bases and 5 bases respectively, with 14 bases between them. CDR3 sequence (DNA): TGTGCCAGCAGCGGGGGACCGCTGAGGACTGAAGCTTTCTTT. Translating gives CASSGGPLRTEAFF.

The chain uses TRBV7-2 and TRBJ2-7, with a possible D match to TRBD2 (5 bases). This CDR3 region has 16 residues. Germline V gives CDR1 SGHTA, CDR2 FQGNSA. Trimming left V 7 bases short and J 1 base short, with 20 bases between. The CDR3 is CASTEFGGVRSYEQYF. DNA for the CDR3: TGTGCCAGCACCGAATTCGGAGGAGTTCGATCCTACGAGCAGTACTTC.

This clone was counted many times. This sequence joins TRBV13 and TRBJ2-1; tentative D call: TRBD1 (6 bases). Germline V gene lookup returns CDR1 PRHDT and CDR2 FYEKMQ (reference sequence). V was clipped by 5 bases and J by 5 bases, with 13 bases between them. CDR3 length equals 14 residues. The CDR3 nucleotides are TGTGCCAGCAGCCAAACCAACAGGGACAATGAGCAGTTCTTC. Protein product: CASSQTNRDNEQFF.

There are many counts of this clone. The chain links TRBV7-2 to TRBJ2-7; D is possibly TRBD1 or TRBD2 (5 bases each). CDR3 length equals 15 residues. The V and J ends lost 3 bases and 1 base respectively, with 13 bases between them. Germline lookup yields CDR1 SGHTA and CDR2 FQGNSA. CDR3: CASSFRDRRSYEQYF. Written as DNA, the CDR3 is TGTGCCAGCAGCTTCCGGGACCGCCGATCCTACGAGCAGTACTTC.

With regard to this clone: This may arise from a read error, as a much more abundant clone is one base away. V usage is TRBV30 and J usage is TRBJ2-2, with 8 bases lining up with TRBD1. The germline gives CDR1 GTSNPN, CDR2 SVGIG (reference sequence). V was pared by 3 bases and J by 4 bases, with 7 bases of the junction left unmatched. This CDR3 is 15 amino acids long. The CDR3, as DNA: TGTGCCTGGAGGGGAAGACAGGGGTTCACCGGGGAGCTGTTTTTT. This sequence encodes CAWRGRQGFTGELFF.

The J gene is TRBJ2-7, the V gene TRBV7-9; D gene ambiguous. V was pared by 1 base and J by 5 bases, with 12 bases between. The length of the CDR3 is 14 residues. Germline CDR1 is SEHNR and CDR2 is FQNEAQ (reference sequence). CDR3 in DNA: TGTGCCAGCAGCTTAGAGGCAGCTCGGAACGAGCAGTACTTC. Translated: CASSLEAARNEQYF. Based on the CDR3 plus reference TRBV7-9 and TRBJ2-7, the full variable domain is DTGVSQNPRHKITKRGQNVTFRCDPISEHNRLYWYRQTLGQGPEFLTYFQNEAQLEKSRLLSDRFSAERPKGSFSTLEIQRTEQGDSAMYLCASSLEAARNEQYFGPGTRLTVT.

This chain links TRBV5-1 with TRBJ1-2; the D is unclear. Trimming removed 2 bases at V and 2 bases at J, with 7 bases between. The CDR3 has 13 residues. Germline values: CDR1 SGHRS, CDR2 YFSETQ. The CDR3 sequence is CASSFSQNYGYTF. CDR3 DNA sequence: TGCGCCAGCAGCTTTTCACAAAACTATGGCTACACCTTC.

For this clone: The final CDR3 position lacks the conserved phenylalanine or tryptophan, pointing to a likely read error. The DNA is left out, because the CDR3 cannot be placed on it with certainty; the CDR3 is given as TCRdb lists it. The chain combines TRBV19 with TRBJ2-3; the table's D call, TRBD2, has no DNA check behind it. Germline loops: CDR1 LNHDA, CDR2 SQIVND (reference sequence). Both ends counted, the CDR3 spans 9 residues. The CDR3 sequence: CASSIERGA.

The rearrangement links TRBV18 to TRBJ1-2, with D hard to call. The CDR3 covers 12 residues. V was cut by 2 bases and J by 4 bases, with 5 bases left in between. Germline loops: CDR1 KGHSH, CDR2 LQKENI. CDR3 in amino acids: CASSPDGYGYTF. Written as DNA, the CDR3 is TGTGCCAGCTCACCAGACGGCTATGGCTACACCTTC.

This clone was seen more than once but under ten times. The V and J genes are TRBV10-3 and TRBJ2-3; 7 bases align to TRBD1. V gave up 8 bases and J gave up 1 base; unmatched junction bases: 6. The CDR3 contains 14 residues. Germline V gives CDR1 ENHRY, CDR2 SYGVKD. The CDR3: CAIARTGGTDTQYF. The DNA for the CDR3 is TGTGCCATCGCCCGGACAGGCGGCACAGATACGCAGTATTTT.

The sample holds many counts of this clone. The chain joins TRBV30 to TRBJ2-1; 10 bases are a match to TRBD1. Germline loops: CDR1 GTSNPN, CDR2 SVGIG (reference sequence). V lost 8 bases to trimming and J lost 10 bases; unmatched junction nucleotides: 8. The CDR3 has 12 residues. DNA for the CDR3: TGTGCCGGAGGACAGGGGGGCTGGGAGCAGTTCTTC. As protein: CAGGQGGWEQFF.

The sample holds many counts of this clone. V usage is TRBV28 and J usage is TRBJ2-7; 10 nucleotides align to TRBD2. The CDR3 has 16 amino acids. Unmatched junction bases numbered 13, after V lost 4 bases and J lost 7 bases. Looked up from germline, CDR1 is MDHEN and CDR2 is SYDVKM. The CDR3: CASSSSELSGRAEQYF. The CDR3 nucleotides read TGTGCCAGCAGTTCCTCAGAACTAAGCGGGAGGGCTGAGCAGTACTTC.

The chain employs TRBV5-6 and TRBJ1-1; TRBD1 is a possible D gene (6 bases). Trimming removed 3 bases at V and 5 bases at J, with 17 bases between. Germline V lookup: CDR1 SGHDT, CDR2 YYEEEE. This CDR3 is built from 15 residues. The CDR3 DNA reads TGTGCCAGCAGCTGGATTGACAGGCGAAGTACTGAAGCTTTCTTT. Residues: CASSWIDRRSTEAFF.

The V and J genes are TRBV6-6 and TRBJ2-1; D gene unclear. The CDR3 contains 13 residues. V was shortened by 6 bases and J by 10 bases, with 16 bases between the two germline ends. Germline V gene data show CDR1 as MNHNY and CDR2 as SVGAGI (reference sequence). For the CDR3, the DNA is TGTGCCAGCAGCAGCACCATGGTTCCGGAGCAGTTCTTC. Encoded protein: CASSSTMVPEQFF.

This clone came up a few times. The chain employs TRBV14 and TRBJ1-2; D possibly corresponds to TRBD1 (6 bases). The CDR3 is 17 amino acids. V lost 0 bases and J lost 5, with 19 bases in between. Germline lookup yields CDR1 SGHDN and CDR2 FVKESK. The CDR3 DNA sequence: TGTGCCAGCAGCCAAGACCTGATCAGGACAGTGTCTTATGGCTACACCTTC. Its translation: CASSQDLIRTVSYGYTF.

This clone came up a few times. The CDR3 DNA reads as TGTGCCAGCAGCCCCCAGGGAGACTATGGCTACACCTTC. Amino acids: CASSPQGDYGYTF. The chain employs TRBV7-2 and TRBJ1-2, with a weak D call TRBD1 (5 bases). Trimming removed 5 bases from V and 3 bases from J, with 10 bases in between. The germline V gene encodes CDR1 SGHTA and CDR2 FQGNSA. This CDR3 has 13 amino acids.

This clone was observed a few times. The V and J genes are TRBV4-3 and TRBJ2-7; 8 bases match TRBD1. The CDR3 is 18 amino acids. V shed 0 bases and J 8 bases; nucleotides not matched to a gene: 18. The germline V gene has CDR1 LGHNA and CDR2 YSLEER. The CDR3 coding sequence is TGCGCCAGCAGCCAAGATTTTGGACAGGGTAAGGGTGGTAGGAAGCAGTACTTC. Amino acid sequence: CASSQDFGQGKGGRKQYF.

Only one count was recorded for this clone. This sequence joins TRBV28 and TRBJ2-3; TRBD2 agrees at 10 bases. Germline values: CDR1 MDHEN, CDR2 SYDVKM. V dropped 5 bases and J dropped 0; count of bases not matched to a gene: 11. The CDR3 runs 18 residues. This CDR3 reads CASSPRSGRGSSTDTQYF. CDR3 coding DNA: TGTGCCAGCAGTCCCCGGAGCGGGAGGGGGTCTAGCACAGATACGCAGTATTTT.

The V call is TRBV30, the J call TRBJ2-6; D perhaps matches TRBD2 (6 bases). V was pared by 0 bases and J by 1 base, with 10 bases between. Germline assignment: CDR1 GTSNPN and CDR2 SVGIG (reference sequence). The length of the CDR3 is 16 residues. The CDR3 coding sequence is TGTGCCTGGAGTGTTTGGGGGAGGTCTGGGGCCAACGTCCTGACTTTC. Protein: CAWSVWGRSGANVLTF.